This T cell receptor beta chain came from a study of shared clonotypes between healthy human individuals. The CDR3 length is 14 residues. CDR1 and CDR2 from the germline V gene are MDHEN and SYDVKM. The J segment lost 6 bases and the V segment lost 5 bases, leaving 1 base of the junction unmatched. TCRdb keeps only in-frame clones here, not all; method: immunoSEQ multiplex PCR. Of approximately 1.5 million clones listed, 98% are singletons. The receptor was isolated from a man younger than 45 in good health. This chain joins TRBV28 and TRBJ1-4, with 12 nucleotides matching TRBD1. What was sequenced was naive CD4+ T cells sorted from blood. The subset is: CD45RA+ positively selected. The CDR3 here is CASSGTGGYEKLFF. CDR3 sequence (DNA): TGTGCCAGCAGTGGGACAGGGGGCTATGAAAAACTGTTTTTT.